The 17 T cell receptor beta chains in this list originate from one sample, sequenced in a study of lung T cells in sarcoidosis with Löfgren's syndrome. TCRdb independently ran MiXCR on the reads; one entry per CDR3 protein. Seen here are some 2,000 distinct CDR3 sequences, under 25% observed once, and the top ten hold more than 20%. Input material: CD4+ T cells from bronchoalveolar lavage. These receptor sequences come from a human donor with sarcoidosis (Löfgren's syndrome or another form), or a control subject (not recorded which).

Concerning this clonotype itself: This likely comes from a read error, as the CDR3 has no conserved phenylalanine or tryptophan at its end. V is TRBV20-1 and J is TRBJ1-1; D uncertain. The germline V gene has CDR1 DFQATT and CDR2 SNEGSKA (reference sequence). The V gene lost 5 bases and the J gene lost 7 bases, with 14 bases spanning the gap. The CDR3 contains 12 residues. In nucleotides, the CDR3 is TGCAGTGCTGTTATCAGCGGACTTGAAGCTTTCCTC. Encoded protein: CSAVISGLEAFL.

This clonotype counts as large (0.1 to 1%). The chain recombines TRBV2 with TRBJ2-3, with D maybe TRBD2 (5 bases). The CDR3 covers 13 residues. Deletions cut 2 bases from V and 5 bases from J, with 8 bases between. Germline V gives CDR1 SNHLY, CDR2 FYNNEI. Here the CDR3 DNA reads TGTGCCAGCAGTGAAATGGGGAGAGATACGCAGTATTTT. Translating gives CASSEMGRDTQYF.

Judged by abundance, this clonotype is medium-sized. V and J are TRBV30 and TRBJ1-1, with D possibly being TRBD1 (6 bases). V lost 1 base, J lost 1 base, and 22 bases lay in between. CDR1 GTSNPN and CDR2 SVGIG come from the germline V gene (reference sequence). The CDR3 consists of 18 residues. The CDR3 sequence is CAWSASQGTFSKNTEAFF. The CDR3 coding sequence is TGTGCCTGGAGTGCATCACAGGGAACATTTTCTAAGAACACTGAAGCTTTCTTT. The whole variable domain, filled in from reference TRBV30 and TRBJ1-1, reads SQTIHQWPATLVQPVGSPLSLECTVEGTSNPNLYWYRQAAGRGLQLLFYSVGIGQISSEVPQNLSASRPQDRQFILSSKKLLLSDSGFYLCAWSASQGTFSKNTEAFFGQGTRLTVV.

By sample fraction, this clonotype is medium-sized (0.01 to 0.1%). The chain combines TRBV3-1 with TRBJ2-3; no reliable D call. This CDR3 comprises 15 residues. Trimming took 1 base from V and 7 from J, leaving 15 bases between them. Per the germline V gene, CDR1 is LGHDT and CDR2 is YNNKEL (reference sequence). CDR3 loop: CASSQGVSVSNTQYF. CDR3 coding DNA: TGTGCCAGCAGCCAAGGGGTGTCCGTGTCAAATACGCAGTATTTT.

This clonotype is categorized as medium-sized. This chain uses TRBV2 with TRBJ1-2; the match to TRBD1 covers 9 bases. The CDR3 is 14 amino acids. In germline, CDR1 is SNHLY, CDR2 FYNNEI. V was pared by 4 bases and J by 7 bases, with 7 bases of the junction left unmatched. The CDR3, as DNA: TGTGCCAGCAGTGGCGGACAGGGGAGAGGTGGCTACACCTTC. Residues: CASSGGQGRGGYTF.

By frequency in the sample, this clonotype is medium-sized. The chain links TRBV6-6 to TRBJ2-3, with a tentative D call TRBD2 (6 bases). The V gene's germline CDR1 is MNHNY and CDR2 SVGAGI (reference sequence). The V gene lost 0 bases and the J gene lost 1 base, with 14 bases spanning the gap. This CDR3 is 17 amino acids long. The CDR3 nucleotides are TGTGCCAGCAGTTACTCTTATTCGGGGGAGGGCACAGATACGCAGTATTTT. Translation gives CASSYSYSGEGTDTQYF.

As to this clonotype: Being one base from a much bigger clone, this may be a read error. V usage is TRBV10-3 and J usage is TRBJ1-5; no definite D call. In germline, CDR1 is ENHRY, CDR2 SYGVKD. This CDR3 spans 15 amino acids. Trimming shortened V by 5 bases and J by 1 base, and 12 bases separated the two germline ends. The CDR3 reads CAISKGLESNQPQHF. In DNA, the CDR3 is TGTGCCATCAGTAAAGGTTTGGAAAGCAATCAGCCCCAGCATTTT.

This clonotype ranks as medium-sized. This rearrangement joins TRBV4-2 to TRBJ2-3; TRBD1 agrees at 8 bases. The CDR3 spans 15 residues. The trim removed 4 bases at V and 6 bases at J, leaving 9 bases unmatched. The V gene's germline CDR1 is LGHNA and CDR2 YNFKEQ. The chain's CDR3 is CASSLSGTGIDTQYF. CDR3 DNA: TGTGCCAGCAGCCTTTCGGGGACAGGCATTGATACGCAGTATTTT.

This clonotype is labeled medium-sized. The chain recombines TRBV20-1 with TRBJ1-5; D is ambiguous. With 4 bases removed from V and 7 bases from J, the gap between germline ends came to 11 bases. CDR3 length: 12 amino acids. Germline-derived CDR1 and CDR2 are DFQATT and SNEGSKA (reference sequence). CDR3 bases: TGCAGTGCTACTCAAAGTCGGCAGCCCCAGCATTTT. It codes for CSATQSRQPQHF.

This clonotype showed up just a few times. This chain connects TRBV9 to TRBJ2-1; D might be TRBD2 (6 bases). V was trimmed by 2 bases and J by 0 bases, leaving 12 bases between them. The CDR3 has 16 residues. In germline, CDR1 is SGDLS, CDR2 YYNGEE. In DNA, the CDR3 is TGTGCCAGCAGCGTGCGGGACTTAAGCTCCTACAATGAGCAGTTCTTC. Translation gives CASSVRDLSSYNEQFF.

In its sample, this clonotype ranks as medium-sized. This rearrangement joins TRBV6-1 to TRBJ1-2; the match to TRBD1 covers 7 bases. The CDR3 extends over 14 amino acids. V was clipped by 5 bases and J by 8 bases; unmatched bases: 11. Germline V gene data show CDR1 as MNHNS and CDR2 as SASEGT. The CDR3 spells CASSYLDREGGYTF. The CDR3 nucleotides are TGTGCCAGCAGTTATCTAGACAGGGAAGGAGGCTACACCTTC.

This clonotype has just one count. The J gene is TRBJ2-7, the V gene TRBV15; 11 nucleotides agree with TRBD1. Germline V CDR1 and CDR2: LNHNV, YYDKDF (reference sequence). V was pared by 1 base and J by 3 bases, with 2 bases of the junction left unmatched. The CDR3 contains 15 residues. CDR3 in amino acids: CATSRGGTGGYEQYF. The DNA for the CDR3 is TGTGCCACCAGCAGAGGAGGGACAGGGGGCTACGAGCAGTACTTC.

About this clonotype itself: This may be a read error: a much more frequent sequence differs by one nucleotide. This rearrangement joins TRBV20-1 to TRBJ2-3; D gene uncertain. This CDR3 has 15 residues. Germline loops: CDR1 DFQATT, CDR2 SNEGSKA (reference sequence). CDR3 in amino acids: CSAGDNRLTRDTQYF. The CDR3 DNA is TGCAGTGCTGGAGATAACAGACTTACCAGGGATACGCAGTATTTT.

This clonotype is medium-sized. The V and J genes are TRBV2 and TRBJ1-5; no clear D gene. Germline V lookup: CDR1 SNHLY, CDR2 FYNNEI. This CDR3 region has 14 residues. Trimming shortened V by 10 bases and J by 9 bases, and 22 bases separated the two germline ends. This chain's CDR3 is CAITRTGKYAPQHF. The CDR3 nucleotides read TGTGCCATCACACGGACGGGGAAATATGCGCCCCAGCATTTT. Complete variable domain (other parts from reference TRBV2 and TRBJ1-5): EPEVTQTPSHQVTQMGQEVILRCVPISNHLYFYWYRQILGQKVEFLVSFYNNEISEKSEIFDDQFSVERPDGSNFTLKIRSTKLEDSAMYFCAITRTGKYAPQHFGDGTRLSIL.

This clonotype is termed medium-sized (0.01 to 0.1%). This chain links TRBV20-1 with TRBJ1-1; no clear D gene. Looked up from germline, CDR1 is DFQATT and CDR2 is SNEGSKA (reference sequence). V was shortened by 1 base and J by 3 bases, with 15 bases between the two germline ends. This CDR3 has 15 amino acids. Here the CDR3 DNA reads TGCAGTGCTAGAGGCAGGCGGAGTAGTGACACTGAAGCTTTCTTT. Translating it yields CSARGRRSSDTEAFF.

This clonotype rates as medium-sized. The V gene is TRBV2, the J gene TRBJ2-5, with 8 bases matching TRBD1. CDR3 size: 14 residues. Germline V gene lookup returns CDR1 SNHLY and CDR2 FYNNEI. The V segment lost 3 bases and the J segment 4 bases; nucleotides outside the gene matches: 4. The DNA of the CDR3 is TGTGCCAGCAGTGATCAGGGGGCTGGAGAGACCCAGTACTTC. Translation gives CASSDQGAGETQYF.

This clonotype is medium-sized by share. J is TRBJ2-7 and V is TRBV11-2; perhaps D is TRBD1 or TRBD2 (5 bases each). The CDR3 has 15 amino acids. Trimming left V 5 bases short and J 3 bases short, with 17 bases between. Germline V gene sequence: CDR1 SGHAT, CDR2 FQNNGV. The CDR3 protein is CASSRQRDGYYEQYF. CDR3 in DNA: TGTGCCAGCAGCCGACAACGGGACGGATACTACGAGCAGTACTTC.